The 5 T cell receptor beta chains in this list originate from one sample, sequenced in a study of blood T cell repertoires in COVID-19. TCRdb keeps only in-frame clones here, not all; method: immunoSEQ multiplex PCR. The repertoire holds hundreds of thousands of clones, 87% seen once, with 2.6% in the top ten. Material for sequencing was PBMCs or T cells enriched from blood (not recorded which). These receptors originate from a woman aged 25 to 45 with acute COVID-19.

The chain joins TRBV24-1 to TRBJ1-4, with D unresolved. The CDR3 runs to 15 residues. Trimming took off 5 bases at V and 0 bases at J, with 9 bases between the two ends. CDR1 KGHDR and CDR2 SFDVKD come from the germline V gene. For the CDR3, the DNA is TGTGCCACCAGTGGAAACAGAGCAACTAATGAAAAACTGTTTTTT. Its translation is CATSGNRATNEKLFF.

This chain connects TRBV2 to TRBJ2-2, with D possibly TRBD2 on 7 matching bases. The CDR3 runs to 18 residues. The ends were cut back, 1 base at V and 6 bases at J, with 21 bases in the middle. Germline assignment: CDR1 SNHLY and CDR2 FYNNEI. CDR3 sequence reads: CASSEVRGGAGKAGELFF. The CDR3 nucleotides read TGTGCCAGCAGTGAAGTTCGAGGGGGGGCCGGTAAAGCCGGGGAGCTGTTTTTT.

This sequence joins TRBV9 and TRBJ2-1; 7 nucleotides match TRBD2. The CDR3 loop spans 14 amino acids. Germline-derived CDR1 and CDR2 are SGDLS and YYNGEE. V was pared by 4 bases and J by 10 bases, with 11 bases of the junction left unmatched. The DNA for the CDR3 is TGTGCCAGCAGCTTAACTCGGGGGGTGGACGAGCAGTTCTTC. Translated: CASSLTRGVDEQFF.

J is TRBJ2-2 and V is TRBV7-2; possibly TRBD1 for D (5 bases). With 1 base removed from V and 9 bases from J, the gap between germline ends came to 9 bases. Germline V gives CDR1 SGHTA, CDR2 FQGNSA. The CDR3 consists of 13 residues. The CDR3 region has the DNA TGTGCCAGCAGCTTAGAAGGGGCGCGGGAGCTGTTTTTT. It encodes CASSLEGARELFF.

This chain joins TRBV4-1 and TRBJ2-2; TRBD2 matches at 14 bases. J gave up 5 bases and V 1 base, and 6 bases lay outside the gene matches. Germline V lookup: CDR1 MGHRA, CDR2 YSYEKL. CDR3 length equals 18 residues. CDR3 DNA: TGCGCCAGCAGCCAAGTGGGACTAGCGGGGGCCGTAACCGGGGAGCTGTTTTTT. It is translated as CASSQVGLAGAVTGELFF.